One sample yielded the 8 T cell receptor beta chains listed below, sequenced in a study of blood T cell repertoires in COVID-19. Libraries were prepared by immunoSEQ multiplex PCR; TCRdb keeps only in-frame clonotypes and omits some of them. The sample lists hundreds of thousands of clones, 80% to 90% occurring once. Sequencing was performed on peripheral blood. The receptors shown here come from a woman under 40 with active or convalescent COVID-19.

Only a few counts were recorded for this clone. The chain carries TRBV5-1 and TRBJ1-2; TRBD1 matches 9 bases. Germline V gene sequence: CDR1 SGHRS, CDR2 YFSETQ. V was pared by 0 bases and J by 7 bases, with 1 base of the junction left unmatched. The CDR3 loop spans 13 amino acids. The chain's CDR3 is CASSLAGQGGYTF. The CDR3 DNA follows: TGCGCCAGCAGCTTGGCGGGACAGGGTGGCTACACCTTC. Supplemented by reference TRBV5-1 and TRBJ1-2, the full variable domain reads KAGVTQTPRYLIKTRGQQVTLSCSPISGHRSVSWYQQTPGQGLQFLFEYFSETQRNKGNFPGRFSGRQFSNSRSEMNVSTLELGDSALYLCASSLAGQGGYTFGSGTRLTVV.

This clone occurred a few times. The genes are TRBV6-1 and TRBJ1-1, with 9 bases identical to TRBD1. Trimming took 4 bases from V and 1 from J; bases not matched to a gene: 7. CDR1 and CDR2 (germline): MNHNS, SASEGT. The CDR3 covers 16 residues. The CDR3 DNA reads TGTGCCAGCAGTGCCATGGGGGGACAGGGGAACACTGAAGCTTTCTTT. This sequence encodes CASSAMGGQGNTEAFF.

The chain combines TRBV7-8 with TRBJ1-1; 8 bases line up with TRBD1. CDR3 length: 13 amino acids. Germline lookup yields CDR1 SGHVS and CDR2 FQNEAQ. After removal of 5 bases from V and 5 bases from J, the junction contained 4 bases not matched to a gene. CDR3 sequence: CASSLDRETEAFF. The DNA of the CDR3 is TGTGCCAGCAGCCTGGACAGGGAAACTGAAGCTTTCTTT. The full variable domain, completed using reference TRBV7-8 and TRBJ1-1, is GAGVSQSPRYKVAKRGQDVALRCDPISGHVSLFWYQQALGQGPEFLTYFQNEAQLDKSGLPSDRFFAERPEGSVSTLKIQRTQQEDSAVYLCASSLDRETEAFFGQGTRLTVV.

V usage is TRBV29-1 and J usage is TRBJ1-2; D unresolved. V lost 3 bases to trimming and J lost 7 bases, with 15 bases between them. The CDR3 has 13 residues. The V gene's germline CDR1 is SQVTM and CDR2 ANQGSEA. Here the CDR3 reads CSVDTEERGGYTF. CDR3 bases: TGCAGCGTTGATACGGAGGAGCGTGGTGGCTACACCTTC.

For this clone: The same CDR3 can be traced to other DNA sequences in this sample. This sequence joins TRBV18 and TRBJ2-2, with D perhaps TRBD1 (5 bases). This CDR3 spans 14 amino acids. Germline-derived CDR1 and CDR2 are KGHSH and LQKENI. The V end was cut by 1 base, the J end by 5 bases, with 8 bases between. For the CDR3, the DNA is TGTGCCAGCTCACCACGCCAGGGAACCGGGGAGCTGTTTTTT. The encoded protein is CASSPRQGTGELFF.

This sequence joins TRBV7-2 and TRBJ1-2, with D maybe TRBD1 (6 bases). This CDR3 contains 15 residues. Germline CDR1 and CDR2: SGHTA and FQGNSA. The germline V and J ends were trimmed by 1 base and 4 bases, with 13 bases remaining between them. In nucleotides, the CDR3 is TGTGCCAGCAGCTTAGAAGTAGGGGGGGCCTATGGCTACACCTTC. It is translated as CASSLEVGGAYGYTF.

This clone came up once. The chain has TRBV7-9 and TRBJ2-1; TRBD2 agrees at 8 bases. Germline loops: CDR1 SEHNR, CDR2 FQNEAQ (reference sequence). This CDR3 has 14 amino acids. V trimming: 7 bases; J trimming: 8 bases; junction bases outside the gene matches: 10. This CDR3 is CASKLEREWDEQFF. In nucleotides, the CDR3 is TGTGCCAGCAAGCTCGAGCGGGAGTGGGATGAGCAGTTCTTC.

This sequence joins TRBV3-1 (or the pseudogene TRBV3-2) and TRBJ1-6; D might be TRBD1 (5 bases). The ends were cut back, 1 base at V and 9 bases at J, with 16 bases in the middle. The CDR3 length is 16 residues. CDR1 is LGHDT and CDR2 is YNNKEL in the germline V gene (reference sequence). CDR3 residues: CASSQVSYRNSSPLHF. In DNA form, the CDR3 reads TGTGCCAGCAGCCAAGTGAGCTACAGGAATTCTTCACCCCTCCACTTT.